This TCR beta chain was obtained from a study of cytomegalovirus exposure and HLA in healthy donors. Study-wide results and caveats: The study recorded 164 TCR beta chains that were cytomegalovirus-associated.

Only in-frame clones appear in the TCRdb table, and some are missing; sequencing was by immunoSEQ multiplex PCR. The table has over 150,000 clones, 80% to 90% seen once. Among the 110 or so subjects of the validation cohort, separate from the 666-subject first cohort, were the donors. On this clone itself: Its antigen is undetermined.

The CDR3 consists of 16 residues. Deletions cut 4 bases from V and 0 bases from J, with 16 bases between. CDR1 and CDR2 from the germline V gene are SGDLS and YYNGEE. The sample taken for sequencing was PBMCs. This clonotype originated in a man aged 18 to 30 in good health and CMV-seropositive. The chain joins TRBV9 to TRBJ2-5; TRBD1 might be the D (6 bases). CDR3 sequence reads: CASSPQGPPYQETQYF. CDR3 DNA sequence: TGTGCCAGCAGCCCCCAGGGGCCCCCGTACCAAGAGACCCAGTACTTC.